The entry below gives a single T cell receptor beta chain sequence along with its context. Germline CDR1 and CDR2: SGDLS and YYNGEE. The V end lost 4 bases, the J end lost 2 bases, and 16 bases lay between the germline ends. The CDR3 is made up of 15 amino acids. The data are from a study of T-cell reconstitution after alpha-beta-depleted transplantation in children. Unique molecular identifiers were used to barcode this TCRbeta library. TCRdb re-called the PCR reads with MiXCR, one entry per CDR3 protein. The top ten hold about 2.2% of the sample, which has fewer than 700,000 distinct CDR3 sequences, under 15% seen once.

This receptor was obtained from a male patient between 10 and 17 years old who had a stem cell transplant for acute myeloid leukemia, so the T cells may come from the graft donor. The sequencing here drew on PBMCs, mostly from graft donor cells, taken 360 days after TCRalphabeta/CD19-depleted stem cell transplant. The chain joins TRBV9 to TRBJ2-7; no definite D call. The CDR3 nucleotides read TGTGCCAGCAGCCCAGGTCCGAGGCCAACCTACGAGCAGTACTTC. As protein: CASSPGPRPTYEQYF.